The clone carrying this TCR beta chain was picked up many times. The antigen is undetermined. V lost 0 bases and J 6 bases, leaving 5 bases between the germline ends. Germline values: CDR1 LNHNV, CDR2 YYDKDF (reference sequence). This CDR3 spans 12 amino acids. This sample is drawn from a study of response to subunit inactivated influenza vaccine. Findings of the study overall: T cells newly recruited by each seasonal influenza vaccination are few, the authors suggested.

MiXCR, applied by TCRdb to the RT-PCR reads, yields one record per CDR3 protein. The table lists roughly 630,000 distinct CDR3 sequences, less than 15% of them singletons. This clonotype was obtained from a man aged 45-65 years who received an inactivated influenza vaccine. The rearrangement links TRBV15 to TRBJ1-1; D unclear. The material was PBMCs from blood, obtained roughly 2 weeks before vaccination. CDR3 nucleotide sequence: TGTGCCACCAGCAGAGATCTCGCTGAAGCTTTCTTT. Its translation: CATSRDLAEAFF.